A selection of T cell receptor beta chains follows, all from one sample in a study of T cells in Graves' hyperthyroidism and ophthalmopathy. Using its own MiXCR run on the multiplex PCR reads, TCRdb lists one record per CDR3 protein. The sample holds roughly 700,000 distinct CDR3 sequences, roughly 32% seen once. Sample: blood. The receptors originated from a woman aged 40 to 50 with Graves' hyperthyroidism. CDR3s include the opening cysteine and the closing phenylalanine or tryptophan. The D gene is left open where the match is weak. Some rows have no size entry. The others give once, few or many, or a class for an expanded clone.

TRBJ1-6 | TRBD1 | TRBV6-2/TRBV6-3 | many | CASSYSGQGNSPLHF | TGTGCCAGCAGTTACTCGGGACAGGGTAACTCACCCCTCCACTTT
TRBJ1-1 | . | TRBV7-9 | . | CAGTSLEGRTEAFF | TGTGCCGGCACTTCCCTAGAAGGTCGAACTGAAGCTTTCTTT
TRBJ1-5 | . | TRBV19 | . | CASSIRTGCQPQHF | TGTGCCAGTAGTATTAGAACAGGGTGTCAGCCCCAGCATTTT
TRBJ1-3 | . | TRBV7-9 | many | CASSLREGNTIYF | TGTGCCAGCAGCTTAAGGGAAGGAAACACCATATATTTT
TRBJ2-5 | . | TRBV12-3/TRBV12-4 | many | CASSPLLGMETQYF | TGTGCCAGCAGTCCCTTACTAGGGATGGAGACCCAGTACTTC
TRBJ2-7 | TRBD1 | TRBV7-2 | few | CASSSGQEREQYF | TGTGCCAGCAGCTCGGGACAGGAACGCGAGCAGTACTTC
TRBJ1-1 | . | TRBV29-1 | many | CSVVSNTEAFF | TGCAGCGTTGTCTCCAACACTGAAGCTTTCTTT
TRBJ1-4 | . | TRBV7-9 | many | CASSLAIGTNEKLFF | TGTGCCAGCAGCTTAGCGATTGGAACTAATGAAAAACTGTTTTTT
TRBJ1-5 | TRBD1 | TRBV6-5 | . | CASSYSRWGTGEMHQPQHF | TGTGCCAGCAGTTACTCGAGGTGGGGGACAGGGGAGATGCATCAGCCCCAGCATTTT
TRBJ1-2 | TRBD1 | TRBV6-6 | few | CASSYLDRVLSGGYTF | TGTGCCAGCAGTTACCTGGACAGGGTCCTATCTGGTGGCTACACCTTC
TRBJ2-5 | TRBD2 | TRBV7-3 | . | CASSPPGAGGPQETQYF | TGTGCCAGCTCACCACCCGGCGCGGGAGGACCTCAAGAGACCCAGTACTTC
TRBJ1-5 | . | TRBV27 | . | CASSYLGQNRPQHF | TGTGCCAGCAGTTACCTAGGACAGAATCGGCCCCAGCATTTT
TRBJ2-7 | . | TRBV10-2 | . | CASKAGAYEQYF | TGCGCCAGCAAGGCAGGGGCCTACGAGCAGTACTTC
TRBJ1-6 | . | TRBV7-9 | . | CASSFGGAGSPLHF | TGTGCCAGCAGCTTTGGGGGGGCCGGATCACCCCTCCACTTT
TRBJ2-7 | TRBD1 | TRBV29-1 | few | CSVEGRDRGSYEQYF | TGCAGCGTTGAAGGGCGGGACAGGGGGTCCTACGAGCAGTACTTC
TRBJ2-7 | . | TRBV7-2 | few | CASSLWGLEQYF | TGTGCCAGCAGCTTATGGGGTCTCGAGCAGTACTTC
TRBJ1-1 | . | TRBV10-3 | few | CAISGMGDTEAFF | TGTGCCATCAGTGGGATGGGGGACACTGAAGCTTTCTTT
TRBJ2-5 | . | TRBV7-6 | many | CASSLFRQGRETQYF | TGTGCCAGCAGCTTATTCAGGCAGGGGCGGGAGACCCAGTACTTC
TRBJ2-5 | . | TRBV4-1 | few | CASSQVKAERETQYF | TGCGCCAGCAGCCAAGTAAAGGCGGAACGGGAGACCCAGTACTTC
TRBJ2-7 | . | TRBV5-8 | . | CASSFSYASYEQYF | TGTGCCAGCAGCTTTTCATACGCATCCTACGAGCAGTACTTC
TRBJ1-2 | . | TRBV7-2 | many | CASSLSRVAGYTF | TGTGCCAGCAGCTTATCCCGGGTCGCCGGCTACACCTTC
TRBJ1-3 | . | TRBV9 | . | CASSGGWASPSSGNTIYF | TGTGCCAGCAGCGGGGGGTGGGCGTCTCCGAGCTCTGGAAACACCATATATTTT
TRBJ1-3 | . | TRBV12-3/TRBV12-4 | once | CASSLEQGDGNTIYF | TGTGCCAGCAGTTTAGAGCAGGGAGATGGAAACACCATATATTTT
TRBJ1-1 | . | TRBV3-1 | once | CASSWNANTEAFF | TGTGCCAGCAGCTGGAACGCAAACACTGAAGCTTTCTTT
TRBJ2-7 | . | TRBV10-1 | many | CASSHRDRDF | TGCGCCAGCAGCCACCGGGACCGCGACTTC
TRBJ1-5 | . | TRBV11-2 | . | CASSLWDIQYSNQPQHF | TGTGCCAGCAGTTTATGGGACATACAATATAGCAATCAGCCCCAGCATTTT
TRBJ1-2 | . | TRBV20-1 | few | CSAREGPSGNGYTF | TGCAGTGCTAGAGAGGGGCCCTCCGGGAATGGCTACACCTTC
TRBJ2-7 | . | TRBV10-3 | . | CAISLFGSTYEQYF | TGTGCCATCAGTTTATTTGGCAGCACCTACGAGCAGTACTTC
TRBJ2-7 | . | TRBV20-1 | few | CSANIGGRSSYEQYF | TGCAGTGCTAACATAGGGGGGAGAAGCTCCTACGAGCAGTACTTC
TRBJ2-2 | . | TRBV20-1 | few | CSARQANTGELFF | TGCAGTGCTCGACAGGCGAACACCGGGGAGCTGTTTTTT
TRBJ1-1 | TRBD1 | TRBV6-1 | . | CASSTGGGNTEAFF | TGTGCCAGCAGTACAGGGGGCGGGAACACTGAAGCTTTCTTT
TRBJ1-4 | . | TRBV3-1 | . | CASSQDAGSKEKLFF | TGTGCCAGCAGCCAGGACGCAGGGTCGAAAGAAAAACTGTTTTTT
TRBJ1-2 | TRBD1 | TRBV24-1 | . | CATSDPGQGADGYTF | TGTGCCACCAGTGATCCGGGACAGGGGGCAGATGGCTACACCTTC
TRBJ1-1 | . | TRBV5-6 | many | CASSLISQVGTEAFF | TGTGCCAGCAGCTTGATTTCTCAGGTTGGGACTGAAGCTTTCTTT
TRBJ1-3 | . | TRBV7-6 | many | CASSLIQGGGNTIYF | TGTGCCAGCAGCCTAATACAGGGAGGAGGAAACACCATATATTTT
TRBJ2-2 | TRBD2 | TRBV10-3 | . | CASRPGTSGSAKLFF | TGTGCCAGCAGACCCGGGACTAGCGGGAGTGCGAAGCTGTTTTTT
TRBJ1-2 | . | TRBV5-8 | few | CASVARVYGYTF | TGTGCCAGCGTGGCAAGAGTCTATGGCTACACCTTC
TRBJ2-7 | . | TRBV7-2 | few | CASSPPRGGTYEQYF | TGTGCCAGCAGCCCCCCCCGGGGAGGCACCTACGAGCAGTACTTC
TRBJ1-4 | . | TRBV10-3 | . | CVISEPGEKLFF | TGTGTCATCAGTGAGCCAGGGGAAAAACTGTTTTTT
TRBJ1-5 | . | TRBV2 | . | CASWGQPQHF | TGTGCCAGCTGGGGACAGCCCCAGCATTTT
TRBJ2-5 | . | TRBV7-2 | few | CASSLVGFGGETQYF | TGTGCCAGCAGCTTAGTAGGCTTTGGGGGAGAGACCCAGTACTTC
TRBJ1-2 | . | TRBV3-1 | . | CASSQDRVSGYGYTF | TGTGCCAGCAGCCAAGACAGGGTTAGTGGGTATGGCTACACCTTC
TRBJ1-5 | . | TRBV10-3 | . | CASSERDRQPQHF | TGTGCCAGCAGTGAACGGGATCGCCAGCCCCAGCATTTT
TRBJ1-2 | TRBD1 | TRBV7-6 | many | CASSPRQGHYGYTF | TGTGCCAGCAGCCCCCGACAGGGCCACTATGGCTACACCTTC
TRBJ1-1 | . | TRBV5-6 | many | CASSLVGDNDTEAFF | TGTGCCAGCAGCTTGGTGGGGGATAACGACACTGAAGCTTTCTTT